These T cell receptor beta chains were read from a single sample in a study of cytomegalovirus exposure and HLA in healthy donors. Here immunoSEQ multiplex PCR was the method, and the copy in TCRdb shows in-frame clones only, minus some. The sample lists roughly 160,000 clones, roughly 80% occurring once. The sample comprised PBMCs. Every receptor here comes from a male donor in good health and CMV-seropositive. CDR3s include the opening cysteine and the closing phenylalanine or tryptophan. The D gene is left open where the match is weak. Not every row has a clone size; where given, it reads once, few, many or a size class.

clone_size j_call d_call v_call cdr3_nt cdr3_aa
NA TRBJ2-1 TRBD2 TRBV5-6 TGTGCCAGCAGCACCAGACTAGCGGCGACGGGTTACAATGAGCAGTTCTTC CASSTRLAATGYNEQFF
NA TRBJ2-7 NA TRBV28 TGTGCCAGCAGTTTAGCTACAGGGCTTCACTCCTACGAGCAGTACTTC CASSLATGLHSYEQYF
few TRBJ1-1 TRBD1 TRBV25-1 TGTGCCAGCAGTGCCCTTGGACAGGGCGATACTGAAGCTTTCTTT CASSALGQGDTEAFF
NA TRBJ1-1 NA TRBV25-1 TGTGCCACTACAGGACCATATACTGAAGCTTTCTTT CATTGPYTEAFF
NA TRBJ2-1 NA TRBV7-2 TGTGCCAGCAGCTTAGGAGCTGGACTGGGTTCTGGGCAGTTCTTC CASSLGAGLGSGQFF
NA TRBJ2-6 NA TRBV6-5 TGTGCCAGCAGTTACGCAAACTCTGGGGCCAACGGCCTGACTTTC CASSYANSGANGLTF
NA TRBJ2-1 NA TRBV2 TGTGCCAGCAGGTTGCCAGCGGTCACCTCCTACAATGAGCAGTTCTTC CASRLPAVTSYNEQFF
NA TRBJ2-7 NA TRBV14 TGTGCCAGCAGCCAAGATCTTTCGCCAGGCTACTCCTACGAGCAGTACTTC CASSQDLSPGYSYEQYF
NA TRBJ2-7 TRBD2 TRBV28 TGTGCCAGCAGTCCCCCTGGGACTACCTACGAGCAGTACTTC CASSPPGTTYEQYF
NA TRBJ2-5 TRBD1 TRBV27 TGTGCCAGCAGTTTCTCCGGGACAGCGAAAGAGACCCAGTACTTC CASSFSGTAKETQYF
NA TRBJ2-7 TRBD1 TRBV7-9 TGTGCCAGCAGTCCCCCGGGACAGGGGGCTTTAAACGAGCAGTACTTC CASSPPGQGALNEQYF
NA TRBJ1-2 NA TRBV15 TGTGCCACCAGCAGAGATCGCCAATCTGGACAGCTCTACACCTTC CATSRDRQSGQLYTF
NA TRBJ2-1 TRBD1 TRBV4-3 TGCGCCAGCAGCCTCTGGGACAGGGGATACAATGAGCAGTTCTTC CASSLWDRGYNEQFF
NA TRBJ1-1 NA TRBV19 TGTGCCAGTAGCAGGACAGAGTTGAACACTGAAGCTTTCTTT CASSRTELNTEAFF
few TRBJ2-7 NA TRBV5-1 TGCGCCAGCAGCTTGGCCCCGACAGGTACCTACGAGCAGTACTTC CASSLAPTGTYEQYF
NA TRBJ1-2 TRBD1 TRBV2 TGTGCCAGCCGGGACAGGGGAATCTATGGCTACACCTTC CASRDRGIYGYTF
NA TRBJ2-7 TRBD2 TRBV9 TGTGCCAGCAGCCCGCCCCGAACTAGCGGGTTAGCCTACGAGCAGTACTTC CASSPPRTSGLAYEQYF
NA TRBJ2-7 NA TRBV7-9 TGTGCCAGCAGCCCTGAGTACTTC CASSPEYF
NA TRBJ1-2 NA TRBV6-5 TGTGCCGCCTCCATGGGGGAGGGGCCGGGTGGCTACACCTTC CAASMGEGPGGYTF
NA TRBJ1-5 NA TRBV15 TGTGCCACCCGTTTAGGGGCTGGGAAGCCCCAGCATTTT CATRLGAGKPQHF
NA TRBJ2-7 NA TRBV7-2 TGTGCCAGCAGCTTAGCTAGCAGCTACGAGCAGTACTTC CASSLASSYEQYF
NA TRBJ2-7 TRBD2 TRBV7-9 TGTGCCAGCAGCTCTTGGACTAGCTTGGCCTACGAGCAGTACTTC CASSSWTSLAYEQYF
NA TRBJ2-4 NA TRBV6-5 TGTGCCAGCAGCGAGAGGACAAAAAACATTCAGTACTTC CASSERTKNIQYF
NA TRBJ2-7 TRBD1 TRBV29-1 TGCAGCGTTTGGACAGGGGGCTACGAGCAGTACTTC CSVWTGGYEQYF
once TRBJ1-1 NA TRBV7-6 TGTGCCAGCAGCCGAGGCTTTGGGAACACTGAAGCTTTCTTT CASSRGFGNTEAFF
NA TRBJ2-7 NA TRBV5-6 TGTGCCAGCAGCCATGGCACTCCCACGCGAGGGCAGTACTTC CASSHGTPTRGQYF
NA TRBJ2-1 NA TRBV7-2 TGTGCCGGGGGGCGGGGGCCTTACAATGAGCAGTTCTTC CAGGRGPYNEQFF
NA TRBJ2-7 NA TRBV28 TGTGCCAGCATAGGGGTCCACGAGCAGTACTTC CASIGVHEQYF
NA TRBJ2-3 NA TRBV7-8 TGTGCCAGCAGGGGCGGGGTGGGCACAGATACGCAGTATTTT CASRGGVGTDTQYF
NA TRBJ2-5 NA TRBV9 TGTGCCAGCAGCGTAATTTCCGGAGAGACCCAGTACTTC CASSVISGETQYF
once TRBJ2-5 NA TRBV15 TGTGCCACCAGCAGAGAGGGAGCCCGGGAGACCCAGTACTTC CATSREGARETQYF
NA TRBJ1-2 TRBD1 TRBV5-6 TGTGCCAGCAGCTTCGGACAGGGCCAGCGTTCCTATGGCTACACCTTC CASSFGQGQRSYGYTF
NA TRBJ1-2 TRBD1 TRBV9 TGTGCCAGCAGCGTCGGGGGACAGCTATACGGCTACACCTTC CASSVGGQLYGYTF
NA TRBJ1-1 NA TRBV30 TGTGCCTGGAGTACCCAGGGTGTAACTGAAGCTTTCTTT CAWSTQGVTEAFF
NA TRBJ1-5 NA TRBV13 TGTGCCAGCAGCTCGGGGCCCCAGCATTTT CASSSGPQHF
NA TRBJ1-1 NA TRBV6-5 TGTGCCAGCAGTTACCCGGGTCTTGAAGCTTTCTTT CASSYPGLEAFF
NA TRBJ1-2 TRBD1 TRBV15 TGTGCCACCAGCAGGAGGACAGGGTTGGAGGGCTACACCTTC CATSRRTGLEGYTF
NA TRBJ2-7 TRBD1 TRBV9 TGTGCCAGCAGCGTAGGACAGGGGGCCGGATACGAGCAGTACTTC CASSVGQGAGYEQYF
NA TRBJ1-1 NA TRBV2 TGTGCCAGCAGTGTCAGGGAATCGGCTGAAGCTTTCTTT CASSVRESAEAFF
NA TRBJ1-1 TRBD1 TRBV5-4 TGTGCCAGCAGCCCGGGGACAGTGAACACTGAAGCTTTCTTT CASSPGTVNTEAFF
NA TRBJ2-3 NA TRBV5-4 TGTGCCAGCAGCTCCGACAGTTGGACAGATACGCAGTATTTT CASSSDSWTDTQYF
NA TRBJ1-1 TRBD1 TRBV7-9 TGTGCCAGCAGCATCACAGGGGAAATTGAAGCTTTCTTT CASSITGEIEAFF
few TRBJ1-5 NA TRBV6-5 TGTGCCAGCAGTTACTCTTGGGCCCAGCCCCAGCATTTT CASSYSWAQPQHF
NA TRBJ2-7 NA TRBV5-4 TGTGCCAGCAGAAATAGGAGTCTTCCCTACGAGCAGTACTTC CASRNRSLPYEQYF
NA TRBJ1-5 NA TRBV25-1 TGTGCCAGCAGTCCGACAGGTAAGGGAACGGATCAGCCCCAGCATTTT CASSPTGKGTDQPQHF
NA TRBJ2-7 TRBD1 TRBV4-1 TGCGCCAGCAGCGCGACAGGGGCCTCTACCTACGAGCAGTACTTC CASSATGASTYEQYF
NA TRBJ1-2 NA TRBV4-3 TGCGCCAGCAGCCCCTCAGGCTATGGCTACACCTTC CASSPSGYGYTF
NA TRBJ1-4 NA TRBV30 TGTGCCTGGAGGTCCTCGGGAGGGAGCGGTTTT CAWRSSGGSGF
NA TRBJ2-1 NA TRBV4-3 TGCGCCAGCAGCCAAGATGTCCGAGGGGGGGCCTACAATGAGCAGTTCTTC CASSQDVRGGAYNEQFF
NA TRBJ2-1 TRBD2 TRBV4-1 TGCGCCAGCAGCCAGGCTCGAATACCTCAACGGGGGGTGTACAATGAGCAGTTCTTC CASSQARIPQRGVYNEQFF
NA TRBJ2-1 TRBD2 TRBV9 TGTGCCAGCAGCGTAAGGGGCGGACTAGCGGGAGGGCCTAGTTTCAATGAGCAGTTCTTC CASSVRGGLAGGPSFNEQFF
NA TRBJ2-1 TRBD1 TRBV4-1 TGCGCCAGCAGCCAGGGGACAGGGAGTGCCTACAATGAGCAGTTCTTC CASSQGTGSAYNEQFF
NA TRBJ1-5 NA TRBV21-1 TGTGCCAGCAGGAACCGGGACAGGGGAAGCGATCAGCCCCAGCATTTT CASRNRDRGSDQPQHF
once TRBJ1-1 NA TRBV5-1 TGCGCCAGCAGCGCGGGGGGCATGAACACTGAAGCTTTCTTT CASSAGGMNTEAFF
once TRBJ2-7 NA TRBV7-8 TGTGCCAGCAGCTTAGCGGGCTCCATGGCGGGCGAGCAGTACTTC CASSLAGSMAGEQYF
NA TRBJ2-7 TRBD2 TRBV27 TGTGCCAGCAGTTCTACCGAACTAGCGGGAGTATGGTACGAGCAGTACTTC CASSSTELAGVWYEQYF
NA TRBJ1-6 TRBD1 TRBV5-1 TGCGCCAGCAGCCACGGGACAGTGGACAATTCACCCCTCCACTTT CASSHGTVDNSPLHF
NA TRBJ2-1 TRBD2 TRBV2 TGTGCCAGCAGTCGGGCCCAGAGCGGGAGGGGAGGCAATGAGCAGTTCTTC CASSRAQSGRGGNEQFF